This T cell receptor beta chain was identified in a study of shared T cell receptors in the human thymus. The CDR3 is 14 amino acids. Looked up from germline, CDR1 is MNHEY and CDR2 is SMNVEV (reference sequence). V gave up 3 bases and J gave up 4 bases, with 12 bases separating them. TCRdb's copy holds only in-frame clones and misses some; the assay was immunoSEQ multiplex PCR. The table records 650,000 to 950,000 clones, approximately 83% of them present only once. The same sample was also used in a study of human thymus T cells. Per that paper: Thymic tissue was derived from resections collected during corrective heart surgery. Gene usage (both V and J) appeared biased in thymic and blood repertoires. Thymic repertoires overlap heavily among unrelated individuals, related research has reported.

This chain uses TRBV27 with TRBJ1-1, with D possibly TRBD1 on 6 matching bases. The sample was thymocytes. The sequence came from a girl under three years old with a congenital heart defect. CDR3 nucleotides: TGTGCCAGCAGTTTTCGGCAGGGGAGCACTGAAGCTTTCTTT. It translates to CASSFRQGSTEAFF.